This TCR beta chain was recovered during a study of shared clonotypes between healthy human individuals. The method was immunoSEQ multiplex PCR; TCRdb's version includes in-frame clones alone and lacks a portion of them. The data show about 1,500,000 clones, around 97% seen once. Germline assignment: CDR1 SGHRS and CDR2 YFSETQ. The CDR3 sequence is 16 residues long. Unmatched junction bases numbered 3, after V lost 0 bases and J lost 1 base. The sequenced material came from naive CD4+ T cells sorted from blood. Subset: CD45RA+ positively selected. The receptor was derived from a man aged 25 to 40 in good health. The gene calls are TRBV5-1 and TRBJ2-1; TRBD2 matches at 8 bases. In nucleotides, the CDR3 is TGCGCCAGCAGCTTGGTGGCTAGCGGGTCCTACAATGAGCAGTTCTTC. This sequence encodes CASSLVASGSYNEQFF.